Below, one T cell receptor beta chain is given with its context. Tens of thousands of T cell genomes, or approximately 190 ng DNA, went into the sorted-subset replicate PCRs. Repertoires were generated with immunoSEQ multiplex PCR, while TCRdb's copy carries only in-frame clones and drops some. Here the sample spans 70,000 to 95,000 clones, about 65% being singletons. This entry comes from a study of shared clonotypes between healthy human individuals. V lost 5 bases, J lost 4 bases, and 11 bases lay in between. The germline V gene encodes CDR1 SGHTA and CDR2 FQGNSA. There are 13 residues in the CDR3.

Sequencing was performed on memory CD8+ T cells sorted from blood. As to subset: CD45RO+ cells pooled with CCR7-negative TemRA cells. The TCR was taken from a young man in good health. The chain joins TRBV7-2 to TRBJ2-5; no reliable D call. The CDR3 DNA is TGTGCCAGCAGCCCATGGACGGGAGAGACCCAGTACTTC. This translates into CASSPWTGETQYF.